One T cell receptor beta chain is described in this entry. The antigen is undetermined. The data stem from a study of quantifying T cell responses using KT2 cells. Overall study context: TCR alpha and beta constant-region primers primed reverse transcription of RNA.

An oligo carrying a UMI was ligated to the cDNA 3' end. The first PCR ran approximately 4 cycles with an equimolar RC1.1 and RC1.2 beta primer mix. MiXCR was run by TCRdb on the UMI-ligation and nested PCR reads, yielding one entry per CDR3 protein. The sample lists around 56,000 distinct CDR3 sequences; 9% to 15% were seen once. Study-wide results and limits: Detection of KT2 sequences held at the lowest tested level, about one cell per 100,000 PBMC. Input KT2 cell number predicted KT2 alpha and beta sequence counts linearly over several orders of magnitude.

CDR3 length: 15 amino acids. V lost 4 bases to trimming and J lost 7 bases, with 21 bases between them. Germline CDR1 and CDR2: SGHDT and YYEEEE. The J gene is TRBJ2-7, the V gene TRBV5-6; D is undetermined. This clonotype originated in a human donor. Sequencing was carried out using PBMCs spiked with cells of the T cell clone KT2. CDR3: CASSLLGQPSEEQYF. The CDR3 nucleotides read TGTGCCAGCAGCCTTCTAGGGCAGCCCTCCGAGGAGCAGTACTTC.